This is a list of T cell receptor beta chains from one sample in a study of early T cells in non-severe SARS-CoV-2 infection. TCRdb reanalysed the 5' RACE reads using MiXCR and keeps one entry per CDR3 protein. The data show tens of thousands of distinct CDR3 sequences, less than 6.5% seen once. Sequenced material: whole blood. The source of these receptors is an adult who was a healthcare worker with PCR-confirmed SARS-CoV-2 infection or an uninfected control (not recorded which). The CDR3 runs from the conserved cysteine through the conserved F or W. The D gene is left open where the match is weak. A row's size may be missing; if present it is once, few, many or a size class.

J gene	V gene	D gene	clone size	CDR3 DNA	CDR3 protein
TRBJ1-2	TRBV7-9	.	many	TGTGCCAGCAGCTTAACCTCAGACTCGGATGGCTACACCTTC	CASSLTSDSDGYTF
TRBJ2-7	TRBV28	TRBD1	few	TGTGCCAGCATTTTAGGTCTCTTTGGGACAGTTGACTACGAGCAGTACTTC	CASILGLFGTVDYEQYF
TRBJ2-1	TRBV29-1	TRBD2	many	TGCAGCGGACTAGCGCCCCAAGGGAATGAGCAGTTCTTC	CSGLAPQGNEQFF
TRBJ2-1	TRBV7-2	.	many	TGTGCCAGCAGCAGACCCCCGCGGAGCGGGACAATCTACAATGAGCAGTTCTTC	CASSRPPRSGTIYNEQFF
TRBJ2-3	TRBV10-3	.	many	TGTGCCATCAGTGATGTCACAGGGTCGCAGTATTTT	CAISDVTGSQYF
TRBJ1-5	TRBV19	TRBD1	.	TGTGCCAGTAGTGCGACAGGGGGGAGCAATCAGCCCCAGCATTTT	CASSATGGSNQPQHF
TRBJ2-7	TRBV6-5	TRBD2	many	TGTGCCAGCAGTTATGGATCAGCGGGACGCTACGAGCAGTACTTC	CASSYGSAGRYEQYF
TRBJ2-5	TRBV7-8	.	many	TGTGCCAGCAGCTTAGCGGGGGGCCAGGGGTACTTC	CASSLAGGQGYF
TRBJ1-5	TRBV27	TRBD1	many	TGTGCCAGCAACAGAGGGGGCTATCAGCCCCAGCATTTT	CASNRGGYQPQHF
TRBJ2-2	TRBV6-2/TRBV6-3	TRBD1	many	TGTGCCAGCAGTGATCGACAGGGCCGAGCCGGGGAGCTGTTTTTT	CASSDRQGRAGELFF
TRBJ1-2	TRBV6-1	.	many	TGTGCCAGCAGTGAATCCGGGGGCCTTGGCTACACCTTC	CASSESGGLGYTF
TRBJ1-2	TRBV6-5	.	many	TGTGCCAGCAGTTACTCGGGGCGGCTGGACTATGGCTACACCTTC	CASSYSGRLDYGYTF
TRBJ2-3	TRBV7-6	TRBD2	few	TGTGCCAGCAGCCTCGAGGGGAGGGCAGATACGCAGTATTTT	CASSLEGRADTQYF
TRBJ1-5	TRBV6-5	TRBD1	many	TGTGCCAGCAGTTACTCGACAGGGACAGCCCAGCATTTT	CASSYSTGTAQHF
TRBJ2-1	TRBV7-8	.	many	TGTGCCAGCAGCTTAGCGGGCAGAGACAATGAGCAGTTCTTC	CASSLAGRDNEQFF
TRBJ2-5	TRBV19	.	.	TGTGCCAGTAGTATCCACATACGGGAAGAGACCCAGTACTTC	CASSIHIREETQYF
TRBJ2-1	TRBV20-1	.	few	TGCAGTGCTTTTACAGCAGACAATGAGCAGTTCTTC	CSAFTADNEQFF
TRBJ2-6	TRBV11-2	TRBD1	few	TGTGCCAGCAGGCGGACAGGGACTGGGGCCAACGTCCTGACTTTC	CASRRTGTGANVLTF
TRBJ2-5	TRBV7-2	TRBD2	many	TGTGCCAGCAGCTTAGTGCGGGGGGCCATTCAAATTGAGACCCAGTACTTC	CASSLVRGAIQIETQYF
TRBJ2-3	TRBV2	TRBD2	few	TGTGCCACCAAGGCGGGAGGGCACTCCACAGATACGCAGTATTTT	CATKAGGHSTDTQYF
TRBJ1-4	TRBV29-1	.	.	TGCAGCGTTGGCAGTTCTGAAAAACTGTTTTTT	CSVGSSEKLFF
TRBJ1-1	TRBV4-1	.	few	TGCGCCAGCAGCCCTCCCGTTGGGGCTGAAGCTTTCTTT	CASSPPVGAEAFF
TRBJ2-3	TRBV7-2	TRBD1	many	TGTGCCAGCAGCCGGACAGGGAACGAAGATACGCAGTATTTT	CASSRTGNEDTQYF
TRBJ1-1	TRBV28	.	few	TGTGCCAGCAGTTTCAACAGGCTTTACACTGAAGCTTTCTTT	CASSFNRLYTEAFF
TRBJ1-1	TRBV7-8	TRBD1	many	TGTGCCAGCAGCTTCGCGCAGGGGGGGTACACTGAAGCTTTCTTT	CASSFAQGGYTEAFF
TRBJ1-5	TRBV6-6	TRBD1	.	TGTGCCAGCAGTCCAGGGGGTAGCAATCAGCCCCAGCATTTT	CASSPGGSNQPQHF
TRBJ2-7	TRBV4-1	TRBD1	few	TGCGCCAGCAGCCGCGACCCGGGACAGACCAACGAGCAGTACTTC	CASSRDPGQTNEQYF
TRBJ2-1	TRBV20-1	.	many	TGCAGTGCTAGAGATCCCGGGGGCGGGAGAGACAATGAGCAGTTCTTC	CSARDPGGGRDNEQFF